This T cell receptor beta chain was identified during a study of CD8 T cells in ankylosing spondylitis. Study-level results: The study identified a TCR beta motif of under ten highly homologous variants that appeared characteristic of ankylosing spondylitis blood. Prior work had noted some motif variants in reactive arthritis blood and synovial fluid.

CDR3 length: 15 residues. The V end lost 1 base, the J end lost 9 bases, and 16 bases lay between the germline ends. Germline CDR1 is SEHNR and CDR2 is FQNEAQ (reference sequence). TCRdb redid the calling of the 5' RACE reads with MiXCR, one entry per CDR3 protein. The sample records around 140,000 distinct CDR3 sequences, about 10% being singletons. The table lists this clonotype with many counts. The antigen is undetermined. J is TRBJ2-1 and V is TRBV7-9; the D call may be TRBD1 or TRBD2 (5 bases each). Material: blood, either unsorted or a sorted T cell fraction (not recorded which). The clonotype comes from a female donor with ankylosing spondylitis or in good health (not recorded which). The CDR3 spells CASSLVRGLITEQFF. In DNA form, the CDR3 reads TGTGCCAGCAGCTTAGTCCGGGGCTTGATCACTGAGCAGTTCTTC.